This entry describes one T cell receptor beta chain. TCRdb's copy holds only in-frame clones and misses some; the assay was immunoSEQ multiplex PCR. The sample lists tens of thousands of clones; about four fifths were seen once. The source of the sample is a study of blood T cell repertoires in COVID-19. Across the whole study: From the United States, Italy and Spain came samples of acute and convalescent COVID-19.

V lost 3 bases to trimming and J lost 1 base, with 12 bases between them. The CDR3 loop spans 15 amino acids. Germline values: CDR1 SGHVS, CDR2 FQNEAQ. Sequencing was carried out using peripheral blood. V is TRBV7-8 and J is TRBJ1-1, with a tentative D call TRBD1 (5 bases). The source is a man aged 50 to 59 with active COVID-19. The CDR3 is CASSFGAPGNTEAFF. CDR3 bases: TGTGCCAGCAGCTTTGGGGCTCCGGGGAACACTGAAGCTTTCTTT.